This record covers a single TCR beta chain. The specificity of this receptor is unknown. No much larger clonotype is one base removed from it; base qualities were not supplied. Different DNA sequences within this sample yield the same CDR3. The immunoSEQ Assay, a bias-controlled multiplex PCR, was used to amplify TCRbeta CDR3 regions from genomic DNA. In the paper's pipeline: Within the assay, amplification of reference gene primers was used to estimate how many nucleated cells each sample contained. To quantify the absolute abundance of each unique TCRbeta CDR3 rearrangement, sequence reads were collapsed and filtered. For each sample, productive Simpson clonality was calculated by taking the square root of Simpson's diversity index across productive rearrangements. What TCRdb holds here is the immuneACCESS table cut down to in-frame rearrangements. Part of the clones is not present; checked against another copy, under half of the missing clones reflect an unresolved V gene, and the others are unexplained. Clone size and the V and J calls come from that table; the DNA yielded D and trimming. Across this sample there are a few hundred thousand clones, with 85% seen only once. Together, the top ten hold 2% to 3% of the sample.

The CDR3 sequence holds 12 residues, the cysteine and phenylalanine included. CDR3 DNA is the only sequence kept; it has 36 bases, read in frame from the first base. In the germline V gene, CDR1 corresponds to SGHAT and CDR2 to FQNNGV. V is shortened by 0 bases, J by 5 bases, and the region joining them spans 4 bases. This specimen comes from a study of blood T cell repertoires in COVID-19 (dated by TCRdb to about 2020). Describing the broader study: Samples from collaborators originated in the United States, Italy and Spain and spanned both the acute and convalescent phases of COVID-19. A de-identified subject ID, COVID-19 status, age in years and sex were almost always included in the sample metadata. Where HLA class I and class II types were available, the types were taken from metadata supplied by the sample provider, not from assay-based typing. The material from the prospective study consisted of cDNA or gDNA derived from T cells, B-cell-depleted T cells, or PBMCs. Subjects who had been exposed to COVID-19, were actively infected with it, or had recovered from it provided the deeply sampled blood TCRbeta repertoires that made up the dataset. The samples were drawn from the first 160 participants of the ongoing ImmuneRACE study and from more than 1,000 subjects provided by 6 global collaborators. The repertoires were made available in a free public database intended to serve as a resource for research on the immune response to SARS-CoV-2.

Participants in the prospective study were aged about 18 to 89 years, lived in 20 to 25 United States geographic areas, and enrolled through a virtual design. In the prospective study, cohorts were assigned on the basis of participant-reported clinical history obtained from a screening survey and a study questionnaire. Recovered participants in ImmuneRACE Cohort 3 were defined as having two consecutive negative NP/OP PCR tests, clearance from a healthcare professional, or resolution of symptoms. Each participant in the prospective study had whole blood, serum and a nasopharyngeal or oropharyngeal swab collected by mobile phlebotomists. Prospective study participants could optionally give additional blood draws and questionnaires over a roughly two-month period. Prospective study blood samples were shipped either frozen or at room temperature before DNA extraction. What the study reported, not specific to this receptor: The amount of clinical and demographic metadata varied by source and participant and was provided uncurated.

The chain is assembled from TRBV11-2 and TRBJ1-2; the D gene cannot be named for sure. Sample: PBMCs or T cells enriched from blood (not recorded which). This receptor was identified in a woman in her forties or fifties who had recovered from COVID-19. The CDR3 here reads CASSLDRYGYTF. The sequence in DNA is TGTGCCAGCAGCTTAGATCGTTATGGCTACACCTTC.